Listed here are 12 T cell receptor beta chains from one sample, sequenced in a study of blood T cell repertoires in COVID-19. Generated by immunoSEQ multiplex PCR, the TCRdb table keeps only in-frame clones and is missing some. The sample holds more than 90,000 clones; approximately 82% are singletons and the top ten take 3.5% to 5%. The source material was peripheral blood. These receptors were collected from a man in his sixties with acute or convalescent COVID-19.

The gene calls are TRBV3-1 (or the pseudogene TRBV3-2) and TRBJ2-5, with 10 positions matching TRBD2. The CDR3 covers 16 residues. Germline assignment: CDR1 LGHDT and CDR2 YNNKEL (reference sequence). J gave up 5 bases and V 5 bases, and 11 bases lay outside the gene matches. CDR3 DNA sequence: TGTGCCAGCAGCGATCTCGGGTTTAGCGGGAGGGAGACCCAGTACTTC. Translating gives CASSDLGFSGRETQYF.

This chain links TRBV6-6 with TRBJ2-2, with 8 bases matching TRBD1. Germline V gene lookup returns CDR1 MNHNY and CDR2 SVGAGI (reference sequence). The CDR3 extends over 15 amino acids. The V segment lost 6 bases and the J segment 6 bases; nucleotides outside the gene matches: 9. The CDR3: CASRLDRGAPGELFF. DNA of the CDR3: TGTGCCAGCAGGCTTGACAGGGGTGCACCCGGGGAGCTGTTTTTT.

This clone appeared once. The rearrangement uses TRBV21-1 and TRBJ2-2; no check of the table's D call, TRBD1, against the DNA was made. TRBV21-1 is assigned pseudogene status. The CDR3 length is 16 residues. This CDR3 is CASSKVGRGQAGELFF. The CDR3 bases are TGTGCCAGCAGCAAGGTGGGCAGGGGGCAGGCCGGGGAGCTGTTTTTT.

The J gene is TRBJ1-1, the V gene TRBV30; the D gene is possibly TRBD1 (6 bases). The germline V gene encodes CDR1 GTSNPN and CDR2 SVGIG (reference sequence). This CDR3 contains 15 residues. The ends were cut back, 1 base at V and 6 bases at J, with 18 bases in the middle. CDR3 DNA sequence: TGTGCCTGGAGTGCCCTGGGGCAGGACAGCGCTGAAGCTTTCTTT. It is translated as CAWSALGQDSAEAFF.

This clone has only a few counts. This chain connects TRBV6-2 or TRBV6-3 to TRBJ2-7; 7 nucleotides match TRBD1. V lost 3 bases to trimming and J lost 4 bases; unmatched junction nucleotides: 6. The CDR3 is made up of 14 amino acids. CDR1 MNHEY and CDR2 SVGEGT come from the germline V gene. Written as DNA, the CDR3 is TGTGCCAGCAGTTATTCAACAGGGGCTTACGAGCAGTACGTC. Encoded protein: CASSYSTGAYEQYV.

This clone appeared a few times. The chain combines TRBV5-5 with TRBJ1-2; TRBD1 agrees at 8 bases. Germline V gene data show CDR1 as SGHKS and CDR2 as YYEKEE (reference sequence). Trimming removed 4 bases from V and 6 bases from J; junction bases left unmatched: 11. The CDR3 contains 15 residues. This CDR3 reads CASSLFQGASDGYTF. The CDR3 nucleotides are TGTGCCAGCAGCCTTTTCCAGGGGGCAAGTGATGGCTACACCTTC.

This clone was counted a few times. This chain links TRBV14 with TRBJ1-1; 9 bases fit TRBD1. CDR3 length: 13 residues. With 4 bases clipped from V and 11 bases from J, the junction kept 8 bases outside the gene matches. Germline CDR1 reads SGHDN; CDR2 reads FVKESK. CDR3 DNA: TGTGCCAGCAGCCCCCGGGACAGGGAGTGGGCTTTCTTT. Amino acids: CASSPRDREWAFF.

The CDR3 protein is CASRQGQGVDEKLFF. The CDR3 DNA reads TGTGCCAGCAGACAAGGACAGGGGGTTGATGAAAAACTGTTTTTT. The V gene is TRBV5-4, the J gene TRBJ1-4, with 10 bases matching TRBD1. Germline CDR1 SGHNT, CDR2 YYREEE (reference sequence). The CDR3 totals 15 residues. V gave up 5 bases and J gave up 6 bases; unmatched junction bases: 7.

The rearrangement links TRBV19 to TRBJ1-4; D is possibly TRBD1 (6 bases). The CDR3 has 16 residues. CDR1 is LNHDA and CDR2 is SQIVND in the germline V gene (reference sequence). Trimming removed 6 bases from V and 7 bases from J, with 21 bases in between. The DNA for the CDR3 is TGTGCCAGTAGCCCCGCAGGGGCGGTAGTAAGTGAAAAACTGTTTTTT. Its translation is CASSPAGAVVSEKLFF.

The chain recombines TRBV9 with TRBJ2-2; TRBD2 agrees at 8 bases. CDR3 length equals 16 residues. Germline assignment: CDR1 SGDLS and CDR2 YYNGEE. Unmatched junction bases numbered 7, after V lost 0 bases and J lost 6 bases. The CDR3 sequence is CASSVESGSLAGELFF. Here the CDR3 DNA reads TGTGCCAGCAGCGTAGAGAGCGGGAGTTTGGCCGGGGAGCTGTTTTTT.

This sequence joins TRBV7-9 and TRBJ1-5; D unclear. The V gene lost 3 bases and the J gene lost 5 bases, with 11 bases spanning the gap. The CDR3 runs to 14 residues. Germline V gene lookup returns CDR1 SEHNR and CDR2 FQNEAQ (reference sequence). The CDR3 reads CASSLGNPDQPQHF. The CDR3 bases are TGTGCCAGCAGCTTGGGCAACCCCGATCAGCCCCAGCATTTT.

The chain uses TRBV10-2 and TRBJ2-7; D perhaps matches TRBD2 (6 bases). Germline V gene data show CDR1 as WSHSY and CDR2 as SAAADI. V was shortened by 5 bases and J by 4 bases, with 12 bases between the two germline ends. CDR3 length: 13 residues. In nucleotides, the CDR3 is TGCGCCAGCAGTAAAACGGGGGAGTACGAGCAGTACTTC. Translation gives CASSKTGEYEQYF.